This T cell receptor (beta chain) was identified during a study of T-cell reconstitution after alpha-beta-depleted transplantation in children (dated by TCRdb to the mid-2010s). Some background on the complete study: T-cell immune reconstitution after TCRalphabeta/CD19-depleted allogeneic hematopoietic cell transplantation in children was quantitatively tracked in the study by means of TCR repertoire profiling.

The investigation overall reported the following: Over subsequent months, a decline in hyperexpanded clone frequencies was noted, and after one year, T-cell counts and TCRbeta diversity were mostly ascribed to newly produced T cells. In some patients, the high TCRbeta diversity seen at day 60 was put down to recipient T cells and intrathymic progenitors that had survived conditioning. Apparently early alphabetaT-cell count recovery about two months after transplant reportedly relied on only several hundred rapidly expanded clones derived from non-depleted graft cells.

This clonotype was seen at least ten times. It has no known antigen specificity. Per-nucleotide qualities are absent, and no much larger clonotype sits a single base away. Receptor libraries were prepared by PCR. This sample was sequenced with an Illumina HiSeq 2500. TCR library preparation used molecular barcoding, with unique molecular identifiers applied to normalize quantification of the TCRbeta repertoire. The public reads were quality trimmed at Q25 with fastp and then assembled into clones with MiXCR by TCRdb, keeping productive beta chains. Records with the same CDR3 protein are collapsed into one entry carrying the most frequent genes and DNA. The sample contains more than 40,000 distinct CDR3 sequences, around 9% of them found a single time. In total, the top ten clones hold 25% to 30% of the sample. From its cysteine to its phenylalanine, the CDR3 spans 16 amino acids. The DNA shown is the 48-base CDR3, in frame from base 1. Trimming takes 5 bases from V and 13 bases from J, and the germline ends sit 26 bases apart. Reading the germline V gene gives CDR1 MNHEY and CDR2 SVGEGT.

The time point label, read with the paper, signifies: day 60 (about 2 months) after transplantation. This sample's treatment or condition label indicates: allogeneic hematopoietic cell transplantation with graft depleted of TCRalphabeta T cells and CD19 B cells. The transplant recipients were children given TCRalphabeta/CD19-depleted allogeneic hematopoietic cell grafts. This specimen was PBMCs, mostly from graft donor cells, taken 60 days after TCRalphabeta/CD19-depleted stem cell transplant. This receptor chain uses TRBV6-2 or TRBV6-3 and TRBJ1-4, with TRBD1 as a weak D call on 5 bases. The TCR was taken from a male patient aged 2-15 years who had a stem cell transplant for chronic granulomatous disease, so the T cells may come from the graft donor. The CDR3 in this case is CASSHYGTANVKGLFF. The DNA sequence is TGTGCCAGCAGTCACTACGGGACGGCCAACGTGAAGGGACTGTTTTTT.